The clone carrying this T cell receptor (beta chain) came up a few times. Unique molecular identifiers were incorporated when the TCRbeta library was constructed. TCRdb fed the PCR reads into MiXCR, producing one record per CDR3 protein. The sample contains roughly 500,000 distinct CDR3 sequences, around a third of which appear only once. These data originate in a study of T-cell reconstitution after alpha-beta-depleted transplantation in children. V lost 2 bases, J lost 0 bases, and 13 bases lay in between. The CDR3 covers 16 residues. Germline CDR1 and CDR2: DFQATT and SNEGSKA (reference sequence). The rearrangement links TRBV20-1 to TRBJ2-2, with a possible D match to TRBD1 (5 bases). Sequenced here: PBMCs from the stem cell graft donor, sampled from the stem cell graft. The receptor comes from a human donor who donated a stem cell graft to a child with aplastic anemia. CDR3 amino acids: CSARKTGFANTGELFF. The CDR3 bases are TGCAGTGCTAGAAAAACAGGTTTCGCGAACACCGGGGAGCTGTTTTTT.